This T cell receptor (beta chain) came from a study of response to subunit inactivated influenza vaccine. Whole-study results and caveats: A suggestion made by the authors is that each seasonal influenza vaccination recruits few new T cells.

This clonotype was observed at least ten times. The antigen remains undetermined. A single record per CDR3 protein comes from TCRdb applying MiXCR to the RT-PCR reads. The table records 650,000 or so distinct CDR3 sequences, around 13% of them present only once. The V segment lost 0 bases and the J segment 7 bases; nucleotides outside the gene matches: 9. The CDR3 sequence is 16 residues long. Germline CDR1 and CDR2: DFQATT and SNEGSKA (reference sequence). The material sequenced was PBMCs from blood, taken approximately 15 days before vaccination. The receptor's source is a man between 50 and 59 years old who received an inactivated influenza vaccine. The chain combines TRBV20-1 with TRBJ2-1; 10 bases agree with TRBD2. The CDR3 bases are TGCAGTGCTAGAGAGCCTATGAGCGGGAGGGGGAATGAGCAGTTCTTC. Translated, it gives CSAREPMSGRGNEQFF.